These T cell receptor beta chains were read from a single sample in a study of patients and donors after allogeneic stem cell transplantation. Using its own MiXCR run on the RT-PCR reads, TCRdb lists one record per CDR3 protein. Of about 110,000 distinct CDR3 sequences listed, approximately 40% are singletons. Sequencing input: blood, either unsorted or a sorted T cell fraction (not recorded which). Every receptor here comes from a human donor who was either an allogeneic HSCT recipient or a stem cell or donor lymphocyte infusion donor (not recorded which). It is not recorded whose cells these are; they may come from a transplant donor. Both conserved end residues are part of each CDR3. A D gene is named only where the DNA matches it firmly. A clone size is listed for some rows: how often the clone was seen (once, few, many), or a class if it is expanded.

cdr3_length	clone_size	v_call	j_call	d_call	cdr3_nt	cdr3_aa
12	many	TRBV18	TRBJ1-5	-	TGTGCCAGCTCACCAGCCGGTGAGCCCCAGCATTTT	CASSPAGEPQHF
15	-	TRBV4-3	TRBJ2-4	TRBD1	TGCGCCAGCAGCCAAGTCCTGGGACAGGGCCACATTCAGTACTTC	CASSQVLGQGHIQYF
17	-	TRBV20-1	TRBJ1-6	-	TGCAGTGCTAGGGGGTATTCGGTCGTCAGGGAGAATTCACCCCTCCACTTT	CSARGYSVVRENSPLHF
17	-	TRBV9	TRBJ2-3	TRBD2	TGTGCCAGCAGCGTAGATGGGGCGGGAGGGCCTTCGGATACGCAGTATTTT	CASSVDGAGGPSDTQYF
13	few	TRBV4-2	TRBJ1-6	-	TGTGCCAGCAGCCAAGATCGGTGGGCAGCCCCTTACTTT	CASSQDRWAAPYF
13	-	TRBV4-3	TRBJ1-2	-	TGCGCCAGCAGCCAAGATTACCAGGGGCTATACACCTTC	CASSQDYQGLYTF
18	few	TRBV12-3/TRBV12-4	TRBJ1-4	-	TGTGCCAGCAGTCCGAACCCAGGACAGATGAGAGGCAATGAAAAACTGTTTTTT	CASSPNPGQMRGNEKLFF
15	few	TRBV20-1	TRBJ2-7	-	TGCAGTGCTAGGGGGGCATTGCGCTATTCCTACGAGCAGTACTTC	CSARGALRYSYEQYF
13	few	TRBV6-5	TRBJ1-1	-	TGTGCCAGCAGTTACTCCCAGAACACTGAAGCTTTCTTT	CASSYSQNTEAFF
13	-	TRBV10-3	TRBJ1-4	-	TGTGCCATCAGCGGGGGGCTGGGTGAAAAACTGTTTTTT	CAISGGLGEKLFF
12	many	TRBV7-9	TRBJ1-5	-	TGTGCCAGCAGCTTAGAGGGTCAGCCCCAGCATTTT	CASSLEGQPQHF